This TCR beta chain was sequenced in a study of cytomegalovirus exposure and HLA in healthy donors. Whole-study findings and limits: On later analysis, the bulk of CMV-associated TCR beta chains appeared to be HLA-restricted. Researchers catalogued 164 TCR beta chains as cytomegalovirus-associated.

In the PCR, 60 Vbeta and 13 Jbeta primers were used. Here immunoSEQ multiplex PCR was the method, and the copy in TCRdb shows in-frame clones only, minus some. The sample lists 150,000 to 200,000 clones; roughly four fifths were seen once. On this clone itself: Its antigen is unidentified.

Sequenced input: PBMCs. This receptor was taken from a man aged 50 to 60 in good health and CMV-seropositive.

Here the CDR3 reads CASSLGRAGVSYNEQFF. CDR3 nucleotides: TGTGCCAGCAGTTTAGGGCGCGCGGGGGTCTCCTACAATGAGCAGTTCTTC. The chain has TRBV27 and TRBJ2-1; 7 bases fit TRBD2. Germline V gene sequence: CDR1 MNHEY, CDR2 SMNVEV (reference sequence). CDR3 length: 17 amino acids. Trimming removed 2 bases from V and 0 bases from J; junction bases left unmatched: 7.